The TCR beta chain described here comes from a study of early stage breast cancer tumors. Germline CDR1 and CDR2: SGHAT and FQNNGV. The V end was cut by 0 bases, the J end by 6 bases, with 5 bases between. The CDR3 runs 12 residues. In this sample, this clone turned up a few times. Sequencing was performed with immunoSEQ multiplex PCR; in TCRdb, only in-frame clones are kept and a portion is missing. The repertoire holds 50,000 to 75,000 clones, with 60% to 85% as singletons. Sequencing was performed on blood. The sequence derives from a person between 30 and 45 years old with breast cancer. J is TRBJ1-2 and V is TRBV11-2; D not certain. CDR3 nucleotides: TGTGCCAGCAGCTTAGATGTGGATGGCTACACCTTC. This sequence encodes CASSLDVDGYTF.